The source of this T cell receptor beta chain is a study of blood T cells in healthy people across ages. For the study at large: Using template switching, researchers captured about one barcoded beta molecule for each two T cells. The study, taken as a whole, reports: Across the age range, TCR beta diversity per million T cells fell in a roughly linear way.

Every donor gave roughly 9.6 milliliters of peripheral blood. The CDR3 is made up of 16 amino acids. V was pared by 3 bases and J by 0 bases, with 12 bases between. This clonotype was detected a few times. Its antigen is not known. A second PCR, run for about 7 to 11 cycles, used a sample-barcoded 5' primer plus a J-beta primer mix. Each of the cDNA molecules was tagged by a template-switch adaptor with 12 random nucleotides. TCRdb analysed the 5' RACE reads with MiXCR anew, one entry per CDR3 protein. Counted here are 1.5 million to 2 million distinct CDR3 sequences, 30% to 40% occurring once; the ten biggest clones make up roughly 24%.

Sample: blood. This TCR was sampled from a human donor in good health. The J gene is TRBJ2-1, the V gene TRBV12-3 or TRBV12-4; D possibly corresponds to TRBD2 (5 bases). CDR3 amino acids: CASSFSPGSSYNEQFF. CDR3 coding DNA: TGTGCCAGCAGTTTCTCTCCGGGGAGCTCCTACAATGAGCAGTTCTTC.